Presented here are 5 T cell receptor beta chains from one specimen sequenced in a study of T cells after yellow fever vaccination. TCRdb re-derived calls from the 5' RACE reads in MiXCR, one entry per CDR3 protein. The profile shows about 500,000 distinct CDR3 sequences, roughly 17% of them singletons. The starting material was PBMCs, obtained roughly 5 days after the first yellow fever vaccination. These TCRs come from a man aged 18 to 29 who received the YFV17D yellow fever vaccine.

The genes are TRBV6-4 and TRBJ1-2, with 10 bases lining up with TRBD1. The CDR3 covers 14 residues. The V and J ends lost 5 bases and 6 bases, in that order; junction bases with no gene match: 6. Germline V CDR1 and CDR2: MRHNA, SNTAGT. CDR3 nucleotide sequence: TGTGCCAGCAGTAGATCCGGGACAGGGGATGGCTACACCTTC. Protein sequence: CASSRSGTGDGYTF.

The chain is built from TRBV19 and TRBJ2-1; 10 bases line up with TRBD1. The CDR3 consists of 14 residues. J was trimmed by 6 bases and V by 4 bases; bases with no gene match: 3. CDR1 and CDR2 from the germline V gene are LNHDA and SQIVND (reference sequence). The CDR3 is CASSTRDRGNEQFF. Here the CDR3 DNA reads TGTGCCAGTAGTACCCGGGACAGGGGCAATGAGCAGTTCTTC.

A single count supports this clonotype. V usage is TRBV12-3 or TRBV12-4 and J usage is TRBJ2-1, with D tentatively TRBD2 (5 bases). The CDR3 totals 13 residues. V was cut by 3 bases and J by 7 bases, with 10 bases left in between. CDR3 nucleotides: TGTGCCAGCAGTTTCGGGCCGGGGAATGAGCAGTTCTTC. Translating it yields CASSFGPGNEQFF.

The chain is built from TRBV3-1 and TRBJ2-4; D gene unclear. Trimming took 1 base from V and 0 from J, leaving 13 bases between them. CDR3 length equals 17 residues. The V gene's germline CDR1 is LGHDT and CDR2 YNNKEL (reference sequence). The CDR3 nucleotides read TGTGCCAGCAGCCAAGTAGATGTACGACCAGCCAAAAACATTCAGTACTTC. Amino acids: CASSQVDVRPAKNIQYF.

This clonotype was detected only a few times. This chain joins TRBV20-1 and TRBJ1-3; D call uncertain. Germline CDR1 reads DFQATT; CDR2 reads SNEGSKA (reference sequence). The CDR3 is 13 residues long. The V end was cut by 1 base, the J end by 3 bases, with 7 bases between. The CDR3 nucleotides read TGCAGTGCTAGAGGCCTACTTGGAAACACCATATATTTT. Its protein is CSARGLLGNTIYF.